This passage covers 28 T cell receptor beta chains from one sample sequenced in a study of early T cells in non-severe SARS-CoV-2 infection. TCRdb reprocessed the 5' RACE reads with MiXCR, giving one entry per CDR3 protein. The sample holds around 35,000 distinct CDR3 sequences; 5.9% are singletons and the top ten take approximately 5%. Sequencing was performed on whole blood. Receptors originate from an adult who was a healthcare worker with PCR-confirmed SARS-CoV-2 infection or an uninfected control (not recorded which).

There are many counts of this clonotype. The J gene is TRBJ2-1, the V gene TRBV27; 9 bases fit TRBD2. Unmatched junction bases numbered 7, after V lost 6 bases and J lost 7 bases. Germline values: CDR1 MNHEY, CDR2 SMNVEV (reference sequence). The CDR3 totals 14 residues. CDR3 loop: CASRRLAVGNEQFF. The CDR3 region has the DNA TGTGCCAGCAGGAGACTAGCGGTCGGGAATGAGCAGTTCTTC.

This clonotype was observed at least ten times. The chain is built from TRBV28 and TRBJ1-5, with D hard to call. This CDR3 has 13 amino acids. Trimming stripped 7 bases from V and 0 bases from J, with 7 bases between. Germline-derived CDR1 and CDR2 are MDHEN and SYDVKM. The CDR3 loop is CASTRYSNQPQHF. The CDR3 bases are TGTGCCAGCACGCGATATAGCAATCAGCCCCAGCATTTT.

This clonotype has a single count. DNA of the CDR3: TGTGCCAGCAGCTTAGAACCGGGACAGCAACACTCCTATAATTCACCCCTCCACTTT. It is translated as CASSLEPGQQHSYNSPLHF. This chain links TRBV7-6 with TRBJ1-6; 7 nucleotides align to TRBD1. Germline values: CDR1 SGHVS, CDR2 FNYEAQ. This CDR3 contains 19 residues. V lost 1 base, J lost 0 bases, and 9 bases stayed unmatched.

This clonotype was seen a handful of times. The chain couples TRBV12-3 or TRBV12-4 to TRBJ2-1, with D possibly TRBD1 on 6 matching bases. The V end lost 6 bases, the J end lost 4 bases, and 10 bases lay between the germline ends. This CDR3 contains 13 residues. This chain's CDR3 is CASSERGYNEQFF. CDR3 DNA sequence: TGTGCCAGCAGCGAAAGGGGGTACAATGAGCAGTTCTTC.

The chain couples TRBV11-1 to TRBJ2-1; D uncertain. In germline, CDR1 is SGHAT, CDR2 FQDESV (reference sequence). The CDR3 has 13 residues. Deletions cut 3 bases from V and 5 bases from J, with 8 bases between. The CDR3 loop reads CASSLSQNNEQFF. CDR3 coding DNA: TGTGCCAGCAGCTTGAGCCAGAACAATGAGCAGTTCTTC.

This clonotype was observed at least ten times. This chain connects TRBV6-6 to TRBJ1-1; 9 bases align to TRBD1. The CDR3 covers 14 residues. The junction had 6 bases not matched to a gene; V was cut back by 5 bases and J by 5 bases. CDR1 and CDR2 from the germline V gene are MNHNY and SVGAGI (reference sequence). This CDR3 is CASSPQGARTEAFF. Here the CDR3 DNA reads TGTGCCAGCAGTCCACAGGGGGCGAGGACTGAAGCTTTCTTT.

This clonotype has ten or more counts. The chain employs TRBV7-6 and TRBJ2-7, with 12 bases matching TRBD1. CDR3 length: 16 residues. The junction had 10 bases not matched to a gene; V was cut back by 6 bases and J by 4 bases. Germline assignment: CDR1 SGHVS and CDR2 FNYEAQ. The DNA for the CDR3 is TGTGCCAGCAGACCAGGACCGGGACAGGGGGCATACGAGCAGTACTTC. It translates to CASRPGPGQGAYEQYF.

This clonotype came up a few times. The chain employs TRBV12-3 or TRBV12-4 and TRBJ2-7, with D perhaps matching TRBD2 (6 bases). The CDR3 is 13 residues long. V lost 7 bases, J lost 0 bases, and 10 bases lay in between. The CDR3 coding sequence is TGTGCCAGCACCTCCGGGAGCTCCTACGAGCAGTACTTC. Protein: CASTSGSSYEQYF.

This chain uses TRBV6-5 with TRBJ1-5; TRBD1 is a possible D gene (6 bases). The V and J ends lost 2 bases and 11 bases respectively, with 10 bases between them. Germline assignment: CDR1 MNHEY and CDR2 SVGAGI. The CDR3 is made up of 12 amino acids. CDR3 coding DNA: TGTGCCAGCAGTTACCTAGGGGGAACCCAGCATTTT. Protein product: CASSYLGGTQHF.

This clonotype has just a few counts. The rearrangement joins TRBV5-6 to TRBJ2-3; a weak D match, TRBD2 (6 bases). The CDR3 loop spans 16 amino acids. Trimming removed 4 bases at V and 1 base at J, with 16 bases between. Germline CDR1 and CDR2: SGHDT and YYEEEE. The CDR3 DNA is TGTGCCAGCAGCCTTGGTGGGGGGTATGGCACAGATACGCAGTATTTT. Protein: CASSLGGGYGTDTQYF.

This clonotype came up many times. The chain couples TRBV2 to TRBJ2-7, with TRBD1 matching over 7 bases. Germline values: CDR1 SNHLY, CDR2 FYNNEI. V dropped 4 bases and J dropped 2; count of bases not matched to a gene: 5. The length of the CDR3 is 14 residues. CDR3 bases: TGTGCCAGCAGTGGGACAGGCCGTACCTACGAGCAGTACTTC. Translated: CASSGTGRTYEQYF.

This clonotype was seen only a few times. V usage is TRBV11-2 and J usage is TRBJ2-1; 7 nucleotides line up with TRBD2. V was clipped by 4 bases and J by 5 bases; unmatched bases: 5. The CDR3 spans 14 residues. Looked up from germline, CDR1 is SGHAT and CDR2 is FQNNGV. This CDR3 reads CASSSHLADNEQFF. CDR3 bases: TGTGCCAGCAGCTCACACCTAGCGGACAATGAGCAGTTCTTC.

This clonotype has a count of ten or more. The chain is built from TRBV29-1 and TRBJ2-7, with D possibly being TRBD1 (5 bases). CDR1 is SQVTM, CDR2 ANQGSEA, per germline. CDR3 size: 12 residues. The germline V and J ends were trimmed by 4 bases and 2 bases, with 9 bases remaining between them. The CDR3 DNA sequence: TGCAGCGTTGGTCAGGGCACCTACGAGCAGTACTTC. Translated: CSVGQGTYEQYF.

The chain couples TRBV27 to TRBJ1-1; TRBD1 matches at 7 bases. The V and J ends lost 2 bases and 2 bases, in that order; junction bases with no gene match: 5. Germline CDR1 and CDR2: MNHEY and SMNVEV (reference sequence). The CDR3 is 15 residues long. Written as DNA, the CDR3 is TGTGCCAGCAGTTTAAGTCCAGGGGGTAACACTGAAGCTTTCTTT. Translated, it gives CASSLSPGGNTEAFF.

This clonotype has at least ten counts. CDR3 sequence (DNA): TGTGCCAGCAGCAATCGGAGGGAATTGCCCTACGAGCAGTACTTC. Translating gives CASSNRRELPYEQYF. V is TRBV7-8 and J is TRBJ2-7; the D gene is possibly TRBD2 (6 bases). Trimming stripped 5 bases from V and 2 bases from J, with 16 bases between. CDR1 is SGHVS, CDR2 FQNEAQ, per germline. CDR3 size: 15 residues. Full variable domain (remainder filled in from reference TRBV7-8 and TRBJ2-7): GAGVSQSPRYKVAKRGQDVALRCDPISGHVSLFWYQQALGQGPEFLTYFQNEAQLDKSGLPSDRFFAERPEGSVSTLKIQRTQQEDSAVYLCASSNRRELPYEQYFGPGTRLTVT.

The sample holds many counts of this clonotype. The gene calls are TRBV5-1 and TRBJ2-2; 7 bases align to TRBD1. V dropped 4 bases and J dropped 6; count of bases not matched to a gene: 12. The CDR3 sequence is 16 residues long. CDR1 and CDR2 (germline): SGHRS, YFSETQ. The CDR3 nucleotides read TGCGCCAGCAGCCGGGACAGTTTTGTTGAGTCCGGGGAGCTGTTTTTT. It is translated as CASSRDSFVESGELFF.

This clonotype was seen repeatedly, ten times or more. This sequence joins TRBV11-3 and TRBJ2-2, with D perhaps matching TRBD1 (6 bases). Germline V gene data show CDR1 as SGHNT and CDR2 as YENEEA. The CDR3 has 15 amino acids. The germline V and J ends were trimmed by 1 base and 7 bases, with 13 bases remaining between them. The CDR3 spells CASSLGSGVDGELFF. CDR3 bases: TGTGCCAGCAGCTTAGGATCAGGGGTCGACGGGGAGCTGTTTTTT.

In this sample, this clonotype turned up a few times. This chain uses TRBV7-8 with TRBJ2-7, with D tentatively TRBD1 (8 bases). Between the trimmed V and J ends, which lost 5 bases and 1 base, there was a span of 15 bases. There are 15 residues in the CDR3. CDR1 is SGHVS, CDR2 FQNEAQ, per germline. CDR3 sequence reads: CASSVDRGLSYEQYF. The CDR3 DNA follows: TGTGCCAGCAGCGTAGACAGGGGACTATCCTACGAGCAGTACTTC.

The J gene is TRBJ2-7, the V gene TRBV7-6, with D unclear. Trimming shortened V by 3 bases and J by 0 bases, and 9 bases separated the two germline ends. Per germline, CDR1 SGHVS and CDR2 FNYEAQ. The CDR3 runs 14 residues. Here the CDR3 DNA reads TGTGCCAGCAGCTTTACAGCGAGCTCCTACGAGCAGTACTTC. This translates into CASSFTASSYEQYF.

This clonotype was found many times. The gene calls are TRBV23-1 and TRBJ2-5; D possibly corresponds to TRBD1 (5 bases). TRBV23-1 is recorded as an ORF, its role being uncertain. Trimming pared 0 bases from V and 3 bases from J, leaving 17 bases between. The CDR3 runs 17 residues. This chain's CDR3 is CASSQSNPDKGKETQYF. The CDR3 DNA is TGCGCCAGCAGTCAATCCAACCCGGACAAGGGAAAAGAGACCCAGTACTTC.

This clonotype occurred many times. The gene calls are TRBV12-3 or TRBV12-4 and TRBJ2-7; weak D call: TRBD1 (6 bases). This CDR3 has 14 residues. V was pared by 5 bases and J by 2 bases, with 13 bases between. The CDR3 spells CASSPGWTAYEQYF. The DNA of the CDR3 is TGTGCCAGCAGTCCGGGTTGGACAGCCTACGAGCAGTACTTC.

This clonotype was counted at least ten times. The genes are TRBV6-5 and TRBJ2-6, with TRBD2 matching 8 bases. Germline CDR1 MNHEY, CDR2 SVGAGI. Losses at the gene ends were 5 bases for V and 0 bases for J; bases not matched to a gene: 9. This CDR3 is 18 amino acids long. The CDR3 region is CASSPLAGGISGANVLTF. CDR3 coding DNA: TGTGCCAGCAGTCCCCTGGCGGGAGGCATCTCTGGGGCCAACGTCCTGACTTTC.

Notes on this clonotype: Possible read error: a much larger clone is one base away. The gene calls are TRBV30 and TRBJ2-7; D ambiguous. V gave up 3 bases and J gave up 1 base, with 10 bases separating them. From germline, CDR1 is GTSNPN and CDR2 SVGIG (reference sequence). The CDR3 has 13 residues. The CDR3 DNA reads TGTGCCTGGAGGGAGATGGATTCCTACGAGCAGTACTTC. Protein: CAWREMDSYEQYF.

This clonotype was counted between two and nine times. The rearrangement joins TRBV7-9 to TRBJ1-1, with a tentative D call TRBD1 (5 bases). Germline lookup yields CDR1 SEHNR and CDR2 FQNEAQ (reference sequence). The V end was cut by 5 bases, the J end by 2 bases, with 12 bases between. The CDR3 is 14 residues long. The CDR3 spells CASSRDFRNTEAFF. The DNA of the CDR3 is TGTGCCAGCAGCCGGGACTTCAGAAACACTGAAGCTTTCTTT.

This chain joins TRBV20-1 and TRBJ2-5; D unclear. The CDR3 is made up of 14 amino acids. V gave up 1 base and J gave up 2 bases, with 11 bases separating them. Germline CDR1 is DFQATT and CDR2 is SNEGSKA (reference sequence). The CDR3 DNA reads TGCAGTGCTAGAGTTTCGGACGGGCAAGAGACCCAGTACTTC. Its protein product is CSARVSDGQETQYF.

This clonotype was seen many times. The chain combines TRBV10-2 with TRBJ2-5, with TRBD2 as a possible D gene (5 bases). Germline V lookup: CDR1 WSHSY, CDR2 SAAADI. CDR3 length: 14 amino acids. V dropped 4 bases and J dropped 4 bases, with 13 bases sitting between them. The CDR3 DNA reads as TGCGCCAGCAGTGGGACGGACTGGAGAGAGACCCAGTACTTC. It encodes CASSGTDWRETQYF.

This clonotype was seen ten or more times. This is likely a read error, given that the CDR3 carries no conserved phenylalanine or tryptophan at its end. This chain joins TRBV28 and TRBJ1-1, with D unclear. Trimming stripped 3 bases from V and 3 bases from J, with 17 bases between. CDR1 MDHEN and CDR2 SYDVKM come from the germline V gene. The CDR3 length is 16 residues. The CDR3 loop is CASSLRGRPLHTEAFC. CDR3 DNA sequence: TGTGCCAGCAGTTTGAGAGGCAGACCGTTGCACACTGAAGCTTTCTGT.

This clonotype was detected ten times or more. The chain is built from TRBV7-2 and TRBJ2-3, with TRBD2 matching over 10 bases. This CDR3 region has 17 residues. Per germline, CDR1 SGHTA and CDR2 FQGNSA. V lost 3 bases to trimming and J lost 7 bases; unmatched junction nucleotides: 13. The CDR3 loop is CASSLAFSGRYGNTQYF. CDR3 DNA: TGTGCCAGCAGCTTGGCCTTTAGCGGGAGGTACGGGAATACGCAGTATTTT.